Sequencing of this TCR beta chain was carried out in a study of immune evolution from preneoplasia to lung adenocarcinoma. Remarks on this clone: Its antigen remains unknown.

The protocol was immunoSEQ multiplex PCR, while the TCRdb copy is restricted to in-frame clones and leaves out a portion. The sample records 6,500 to 10,000 clones, about four fifths being singletons. Study results and caveats: Highest clonality occurred in KRAS-mutant, not EGFR-mutant or double wild-type, nodules.

The germline CDR1 and CDR2 sequences are SGHNT and YENEEA. V lost 5 bases, J lost 3 bases, and 11 bases lay in between. The CDR3 loop spans 13 amino acids. This chain links TRBV11-3 with TRBJ2-7; a weak D match, TRBD2 (6 bases). Material for sequencing was FFPE invasive lung adenocarcinoma tissue. The clonotype was recovered from a person aged 50-69 years with lung adenocarcinoma. The DNA of the CDR3 is TGTGCCAGCAGCCGGGACTCTAACTACGAGCAGTACTTC. Translated: CASSRDSNYEQYF.